These T cell receptor beta chains were read from a single sample in a study of post-analysis software for immune sequencing data. From the PCR reads, TCRdb called clonotypes with MiXCR, one entry per CDR3 protein. The data hold hundreds of thousands of distinct CDR3 sequences, with roughly 30% observed a single time. The sample consisted of blood. The receptors come from a girl under 18 with multiple sclerosis. Each CDR3 is given with its conserved first and last residue. A D gene is named only where the DNA matches it firmly. Size is omitted from some rows. Given values are once, few, many or a class for expanded clones.

>-|TRBJ2-1|TRBV28|few
TGTGCCAGCAGCCCCCCCGTAATAGATTCGAGGGGGAACTCCTACAATGAGCAGTTCTTC
CASSPPVIDSRGNSYNEQFF
>-|TRBJ1-5|TRBV20-1|few
TGCAGTGCTAGAGCCCTGTTTTGGGGAGGGGGAAGCAATCAGCCCCAGCATTTT
CSARALFWGGGSNQPQHF
>TRBD1|TRBJ1-4|TRBV10-3|-
TGTGCCATCAGAGAGACAGGGGGCACTGGGGAAAAACTGTTTTTT
CAIRETGGTGEKLFF
>TRBD1|TRBJ2-6|TRBV9|few
TGTGCCAGCAGCGACCCGGGACAGGGAGCCCCCTCTGGGGCCAACGTCCTGACTTTC
CASSDPGQGAPSGANVLTF
>-|TRBJ1-1|TRBV7-9|-
TGTGCCAGCACCCCTGACCGGGATGGAGCTTTCTTT
CASTPDRDGAFF
>TRBD2|TRBJ2-7|TRBV20-1|-
TGCAGTGCTAGGGACCACGGCGGACTAGGCGATGAGCAGTACTTC
CSARDHGGLGDEQYF
>-|TRBJ2-5|TRBV20-1|-
TGCAGTGCTAGTCTCCCGGGGGGCAGGGGAGAGACCCAGTACTTC
CSASLPGGRGETQYF
>-|TRBJ1-6|TRBV6-4|-
TGTGCCAGCAGTACCACCTTTGTGGGGAACTCCTATAATTCACCCCTCCACTTT
CASSTTFVGNSYNSPLHF
>-|TRBJ2-7|TRBV29-1|few
TGCAGCGTTATAGGGGACCACGAGCAGTACTTC
CSVIGDHEQYF
>-|TRBJ1-4|TRBV29-1|-
TGCAGCGTGAGGAGAGAAAAACTGTTTTTT
CSVRREKLFF
>-|TRBJ1-2|TRBV4-2|many
TGTGCCAGCAGCCAAGGAAACTATGGCTACACCTTC
CASSQGNYGYTF
>TRBD1|TRBJ1-2|TRBV4-2|-
TGTGCCAGCAGCCAGTTCGGGGGACAGGTCTTTGTCGGTGGCTACACCTTC
CASSQFGGQVFVGGYTF
>-|TRBJ2-7|TRBV20-1|-
TGCAGTGCCCCCTCCGGGACTTTTGGCTACGAGCAGTACTTC
CSAPSGTFGYEQYF
>-|TRBJ2-7|TRBV4-3|-
TGCGCCAGCAGCCAAGAGAGGGCCGGGGAGCAGTACTTC
CASSQERAGEQYF
>-|TRBJ2-3|TRBV10-3|few
TGTGCCACCAGGATTGAAGATACGCAGTATTTT
CATRIEDTQYF
>TRBD2|TRBJ2-1|TRBV10-3|-
TGTGCCATCAGTGAGTCGCCTAGCGGGAGGGCCTGGTTGCAGTTCTTC
CAISESPSGRAWLQFF
>-|TRBJ2-3|TRBV7-7|many
TGTGCCAGCAGCCCTTCTCCTAGCGGCACAGATACGCAGTATTTT
CASSPSPSGTDTQYF
>-|TRBJ1-1|TRBV9|few
TGTGCCAGCAGCGTACGGGGTCTCAGTGAAGCTTTCTTT
CASSVRGLSEAFF
>-|TRBJ2-1|TRBV27|many
TGTGCCAGCAGTCAAGGGACACCCTACAATGAGCAGTTCTTC
CASSQGTPYNEQFF
>-|TRBJ2-5|TRBV20-1|few
TGCAGTGCCGGGGGACAGCAAGAGACCCAGTACTTC
CSAGGQQETQYF
>-|TRBJ1-3|TRBV7-2|-
TGTGCCAGCAGCTTCGACAGCCACTCTGGAAACACCATATATTTT
CASSFDSHSGNTIYF
>-|TRBJ1-4|TRBV7-9|few
TGTGCCAGCAGCCCACCGCAACTCGGGACGCCAAGAACATCAAATGAAAAACTGTTTTTT
CASSPPQLGTPRTSNEKLFF
>-|TRBJ2-3|TRBV7-9|-
TGTGCCAGCAGCTCAAAGAGCACAGATACGCAGTATTTT
CASSSKSTDTQYF
>-|TRBJ2-5|TRBV3-1|few
TGTGCCAGCAGTCCCCTCGGTGGAGCCTTAGAAACCCAGTACTTC
CASSPLGGALETQYF
>-|TRBJ2-1|TRBV3-1|-
TGTGCCAGCAGCCCGACCCGGGACCCTATACCTGGGGAGCAGTTCTTC
CASSPTRDPIPGEQFF
>TRBD1|TRBJ1-2|TRBV28|few
TGTGCCAGCAGTTCTCAGGGGGCCTCAGAGAACTATGGCTACACCTTC
CASSSQGASENYGYTF
>-|TRBJ2-1|TRBV11-3|-
TGTGCCAGCAGCTTTATAGCGGTAAGCTCCTACAATGAGCAGTTCTTC
CASSFIAVSSYNEQFF
>TRBD2|TRBJ2-1|TRBV29-1|many
TGCAGCGTTGCTAGCGGGAGCGCTGAGCAGTTCTTC
CSVASGSAEQFF
>TRBD1|TRBJ1-2|TRBV28|few
TGTGCCAGCAGTTTAGTTCCAGGGGGCACTGGCTACACCTTC
CASSLVPGGTGYTF
>TRBD2|TRBJ2-3|TRBV7-9|few
TGTGCCAGTAGCGGGCCCAAATTGGATACGCAGTATTTT
CASSGPKLDTQYF
>-|TRBJ2-7|TRBV25-1|-
TGTGCCAGCAGTGACCTGAATGGGACCTACGAGCAGTACTTC
CASSDLNGTYEQYF
>-|TRBJ1-6|TRBV27|-
TGTGCCAGCAGTGCGATTAGGGATTCACCCCTCCACTTT
CASSAIRDSPLHF
>TRBD2|TRBJ2-1|TRBV4-1|-
TGCGCCAGCAGACTCACTAGCGGGGGGGCCGATTGGGCAAGGGGTGAGCAGTTCTTC
CASRLTSGGADWARGEQFF
>-|TRBJ2-7|TRBV7-2|-
TGTGCCAGCAGCTTAGGAGGGGTGAGAAGCTCCTACGAGCAGTACTTC
CASSLGGVRSSYEQYF
>TRBD2|TRBJ2-7|TRBV6-6|-
TGTGCCAGCAGTTACGGGGGGGGACCCGAGCAGTACTTC
CASSYGGGPEQYF
>-|TRBJ2-5|TRBV12-5|few
TGTGCTAGTGGTTTATCCGGATTGGGGGAGACCCAGTACTTC
CASGLSGLGETQYF
>-|TRBJ2-7|TRBV29-1|-
TGCAGCGCCGAGCCCCGCACAGGTCGCTCCTACAATGAGCAGTACTTC
CSAEPRTGRSYNEQYF
>TRBD2|TRBJ2-7|TRBV10-3|-
TGTGCCATCAGTGACATTATGCGGGGGGATTCCTACGAGCAGTACTTC
CAISDIMRGDSYEQYF
>-|TRBJ2-5|TRBV20-1|many
TGCAGTGCTCGATACAGGCAAGAGACCCAGTACTTC
CSARYRQETQYF
>TRBD1|TRBJ2-3|TRBV7-8|few
TGTGCCAGCAGCTCCGGGACAGGGACGCAGTATTTT
CASSSGTGTQYF
>TRBD2|TRBJ2-1|TRBV20-1|-
TGCAGTGCTAGGGGTAGCGGGAGGCGGGATGAGCAGTTCTTC
CSARGSGRRDEQFF
>TRBD1|TRBJ1-1|TRBV7-2|once
TGTGCCAGCAGCTTAGAGGGGACAGGGGGGCTGAACACTGAAGCTTTCTTT
CASSLEGTGGLNTEAFF
>TRBD2|TRBJ2-1|TRBV4-2|-
TGTGCCAGCAGCCGCCTAAACGGGACTAGCGGGGGTAATGAGCAGTTCTTC
CASSRLNGTSGGNEQFF
>TRBD2|TRBJ2-7|TRBV7-9|-
TGTGCCAGCAGCCTCCAACTAGCGGGAGTCTACGAGCAGTACTTC
CASSLQLAGVYEQYF
>-|TRBJ2-1|TRBV4-3|-
TGCGCCAGCAGCCAAGATGGGCAGGGAACCTACAATGAGCAGTTCTTC
CASSQDGQGTYNEQFF
>-|TRBJ2-1|TRBV5-1|many
TGCGCCAGCAGCGGGGGGCCTGAGCAGTTCTTC
CASSGGPEQFF